This T cell receptor beta chain was obtained from a study of cytomegalovirus exposure and HLA in healthy donors (dated by TCRdb to about 2017). Study-wide context: The roughly 670 repertoires of the first cohort and the 120 or so validation repertoires were produced on the same platform, according to a later analysis. Along with the roughly 700-subject first cohort, a separate validation cohort of about 110 different subjects was used. The study combined high-throughput TCR immunosequencing, statistical association of individual TCRs with disease status, and machine learning to predict cytomegalovirus infection status. The study aimed to test whether signatures of past pathogen exposure could be identified by cataloging public T cell receptors.

Notes on this clone: Its antigen remains unidentified. No quality values exist for individual bases; no much larger clone is one base distant.

V is cut back by 7 bases and J by 3 bases, with 7 bases in the junction unmatched. CDR1 is given as MNHEY and CDR2 as SMNVEV, both from the germline V gene (reference sequence). The CDR3 numbers 15 residues from cysteine through phenylalanine. Just the 45-base CDR3 DNA is kept, in frame starting at base 1. The library relied on the immunoSEQ multiplex PCR assay. The source study handled its data this way. To diagnose cytomegalovirus status from the catalog of TCR beta chain sequences, a statistical classification framework was built. In TCRdb, the immuneACCESS table is reduced to in-frame sequences with V and J assigned. These tables do not hold every clone; where another copy was compared, an unresolved V gene accounts for under half, and the others remain unexplained. The V and J calls and clone size are taken from that table; D and trimming were inferred from the DNA. The sample records 150,000 to 200,000 clones, more than 80% of which are singletons. The ten largest clones represent 3% to 3.5% of the sample.

Donors formed part of the validation cohort, which comprised about 120 subjects and was distinct from the first cohort of under 850 subjects. The full study reports these points: According to the authors, the approach could potentially be generalized to other disease states and immunological phenotypes. Subsequent analysis determined that TCRs grouped into clusters in the first cohort also showed a tendency toward co-occurrence across the 120 or so validation repertoires, and approximately 94% of cluster scores exceeded 0. Most TCR sequences were observed very rarely across donors, whereas some public TCRs were present in many individuals. The classifier was reported to diagnose cytomegalovirus status with high specificity and sensitivity in both the original cohort and the validation cohort. A total of 150 or so TCR beta chains were listed by the study as associated with cytomegalovirus. A few of the identified cytomegalovirus-associated TCR beta chains were confirmed in vitro to be specific for cytomegalovirus antigens. A later analysis lacked HLA typing for the validation cohort, so it scored co-occurrence in that cohort across all 110 or so repertoires.

The chain couples TRBV27 to TRBJ2-3; 10 bases in the middle match TRBD2. The receptor's source is a woman between 18 and 29 years old in good health and CMV-seropositive. Sequences were obtained from PBMCs. The encoded CDR3 is CASMEAGGGTDTQYF. The DNA is TGTGCCAGCATGGAAGCGGGAGGGGGAACAGATACGCAGTATTTT.